The clone carrying this T cell receptor (beta chain) was seen more than once but under ten times. Antigen specificity is unknown. Germline V gene data show CDR1 as SGHRS and CDR2 as YFSETQ. The CDR3 is 13 residues long. A sample-barcoded 5' primer and a J-beta primer mix were used in a second PCR of roughly 7 to 11 cycles. Each CDR3 protein gets one entry after TCRdb re-called the 5' RACE reads with MiXCR. The table has about 1.5 million distinct CDR3 sequences, about 42% seen once. Each donor had about 10 milliliters of peripheral blood drawn. This sample is part of a study of blood T cells in healthy people across ages. Broader study findings: Estimates based on one million T cells were treated as lower bounds. With naive T cell percentage, TCR beta diversity showed a strong correlation.

Sequences were obtained from blood. This chain links TRBV5-1 with TRBJ2-7, with TRBD1 matching 10 bases. The end of the DNA aligns better with TRBJ2-5, so the J call may be wrong. The clonotype was recovered from a woman in her late teens or twenties in good health. The CDR3 spells CASSGTGAVTQYF. CDR3 DNA: TGCGCCAGCAGCGGGACAGGGGCGGTGACCCAGTACTTC.